The clone carrying this TCR beta chain was observed many times. The antigen remains undetermined. The entry originates in a study of CD8 T cells in ankylosing spondylitis. Quantitative barcoded 5'-RACE was used to prepare TCR beta libraries. TCRdb reanalysed the 5' RACE reads using MiXCR and keeps one entry per CDR3 protein. The table records about 30,000 distinct CDR3 sequences, 5.3% of them present only once. Germline CDR1 reads SGDLS; CDR2 reads YYNGEE. The CDR3 sequence is 14 residues long. V gave up 3 bases and J gave up 2 bases, with 9 bases separating them. Study-level points and caveats: Clones linked to disease, bearing a CD8+ phenotype, were relatively rare in peripheral blood. Reactive arthritis synovial fluid and blood previously showed some of these motif variants.

V usage is TRBV9 and J usage is TRBJ1-3; a possible D gene is TRBD1 (5 bases). Sequencing was done on a sample of blood, either unsorted or a sorted T cell fraction (not recorded which). This receptor was obtained from a female donor with ankylosing spondylitis or in good health (not recorded which). CDR3: CASSDGRAGNTIYF. CDR3 DNA: TGTGCCAGCAGCGACGGCAGGGCTGGAAACACCATATATTTT. The full variable domain, in which reference TRBV9 and TRBJ1-3 provide the parts outside the CDR3, is DSGVTQTPKHLITATGQRVTLRCSPRSGDLSVYWYQQSLDQGLQFLIQYYNGEERAKGNILERFSAQQFPDLHSELNLSSLELGDSALYFCASSDGRAGNTIYFGEGSWLTVV.